This passage covers 3 T cell receptor beta chains from one sample sequenced in a study of neurological immune-mediated disorders. TCRdb independently ran MiXCR on the 5' RACE reads; one entry per CDR3 protein. This sample has just over 95,000 distinct CDR3 sequences, with 3.5% to 4% found just once. Input material: PBMCs. These receptors all come from a woman aged 18-35 years with multiple sclerosis.

This clonotype showed up many times. The genes are TRBV7-2 and TRBJ2-1, with TRBD2 identical over 9 bases. The V gene end was trimmed by 2 bases and the J gene end by 3 bases; junction bases not matched to a gene: 2. The CDR3 runs 15 residues. Germline CDR1 and CDR2: SGHTA and FQGNSA. Written as DNA, the CDR3 is TGTGCCAGCAGCTTATCTAGCGGGAACTACAATGAGCAGTTCTTC. It translates to CASSLSSGNYNEQFF.

This clonotype was recorded at least ten times. V and J are TRBV5-1 and TRBJ2-3; TRBD1 matches 8 bases. J was trimmed by 1 base and V by 4 bases; bases with no gene match: 11. The CDR3 has 17 amino acids. Germline CDR1 reads SGHRS; CDR2 reads YFSETQ. As DNA, the CDR3 is TGCGCCAGCAGCGAATTACCAGGGGGCGCGGGCACAGATACGCAGTATTTT. Amino acids: CASSELPGGAGTDTQYF.

This clonotype was detected many times. The rearrangement joins TRBV11-2 to TRBJ2-1; tentative D call: TRBD2 (6 bases). Germline CDR1 is SGHAT and CDR2 is FQNNGV. V dropped 1 base and J dropped 7 bases, with 14 bases sitting between them. The CDR3 consists of 15 residues. In DNA form, the CDR3 reads TGTGCCAGCAGCTTAGTCGGCGGGACCTGGAATGAGCAGTTCTTC. This codes for CASSLVGGTWNEQFF.